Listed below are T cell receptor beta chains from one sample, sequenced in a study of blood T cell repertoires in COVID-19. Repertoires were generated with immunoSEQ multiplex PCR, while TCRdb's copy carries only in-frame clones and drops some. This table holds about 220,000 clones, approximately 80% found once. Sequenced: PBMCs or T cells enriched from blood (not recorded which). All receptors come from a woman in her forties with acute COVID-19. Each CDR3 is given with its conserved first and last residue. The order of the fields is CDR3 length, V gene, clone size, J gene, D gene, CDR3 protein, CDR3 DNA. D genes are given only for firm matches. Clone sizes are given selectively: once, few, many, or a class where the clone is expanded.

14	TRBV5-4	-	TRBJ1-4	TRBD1	CASSYRQGDEKLFF	TGTGCCAGCAGCTACCGACAGGGCGATGAAAAACTGTTTTTT
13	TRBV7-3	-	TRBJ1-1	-	CASSPAGDTEAFF	TGTGCCAGCAGCCCCGCGGGGGACACTGAAGCTTTCTTT
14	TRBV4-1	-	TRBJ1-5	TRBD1	CASSDRELRQPQHF	TGCGCCAGCTCGGACAGGGAGTTACGACAGCCCCAGCATTTT
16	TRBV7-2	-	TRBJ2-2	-	CASSSLGGGGTGELFF	TGTGCCAGCAGCTCCCTGGGAGGGGGAGGAACCGGGGAGCTGTTTTTT
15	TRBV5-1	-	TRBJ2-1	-	CASSFGEGDFSEQFF	TGCGCCAGCAGCTTTGGCGAAGGGGATTTTAGTGAGCAGTTCTTC
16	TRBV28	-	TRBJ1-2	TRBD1	CASSLWKEGAVRGYTF	TGTGCCAGCAGTTTATGGAAGGAGGGGGCCGTGCGGGGCTACACCTTC
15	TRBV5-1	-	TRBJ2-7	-	CASSQMGVSSYEQYF	TGCGCCAGCAGCCAAATGGGAGTGAGCTCCTACGAGCAGTACTTC
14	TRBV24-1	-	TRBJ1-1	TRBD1	CATSGTGGNTEAFF	TGTGCCACCAGTGGGACAGGGGGGAACACTGAAGCTTTCTTT
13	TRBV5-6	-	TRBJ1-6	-	CASSVQGNSPLHF	TGTGCCAGCAGCGTACAGGGAAATTCACCCCTCCACTTT
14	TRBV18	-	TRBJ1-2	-	CASSPPGLGYGYTF	TGTGCCAGCTCACCACCGGGGCTGGGCTATGGCTACACCTTC
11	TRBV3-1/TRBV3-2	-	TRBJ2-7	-	CASSHVGEQYF	TGTGCCAGCAGCCACGTCGGCGAGCAGTACTTC
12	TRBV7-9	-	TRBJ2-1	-	CASSSLEGEQFF	TGTGCCAGCAGCTCCTTAGAGGGTGAGCAGTTCTTC
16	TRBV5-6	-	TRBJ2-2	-	CASSLDPGANTGELFF	TGTGCCAGCAGCTTGGATCCAGGGGCGAACACCGGGGAGCTGTTTTTT
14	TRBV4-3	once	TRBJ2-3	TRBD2	CASSQGGGPDTQYF	TGCGCCAGCAGCCAAGGCGGGGGGCCAGATACGCAGTATTTT
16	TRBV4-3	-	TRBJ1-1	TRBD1	CASSQLTRQGRTEAFF	TGCGCCAGCAGCCAATTGACAAGACAGGGTCGAACTGAAGCTTTCTTT
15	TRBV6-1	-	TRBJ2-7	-	CASSEGWHPVYEQYF	TGTGCCAGCAGTGAAGGGTGGCACCCAGTATACGAGCAGTACTTC
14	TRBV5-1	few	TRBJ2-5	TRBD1	CASSSPQGAETQYF	TGCGCCAGCAGCTCTCCACAGGGGGCAGAGACCCAGTACTTC
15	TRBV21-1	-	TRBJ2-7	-	CASSVRLGDSYEQYF	TGTGCCAGCAGCGTGAGACTAGGTGATTCCTACGAGCAGTACTTC